This record concerns one T cell receptor beta chain sequence. No antigen is known for it. TCRdb keeps only in-frame clones here, not all; method: immunoSEQ multiplex PCR. This repertoire shows 2,500 to 3,500 clones, around 75% found once; its top ten account for over 7.5%. This sample stems from a study of chemoradiotherapy in HPV16-positive cancers. Study-level background: Candidate HPV-specific T-cell clones and common TCR motifs came from functional assays in a couple of HPV16-positive patients. Study-wide findings and caveats: The functional HPV-specific definition rests on just a couple of HPV16-positive patients.

V dropped 7 bases and J dropped 14 bases, with 14 bases sitting between them. This CDR3 is 10 amino acids long. The source was tumor tissue, collected from a patient who underwent chemoradiotherapy. The chain recombines TRBV5-3 with TRBJ2-3; unclear D gene. Being an ORF, TRBV5-3 has a function that is uncertain. This sequence was found in a human donor with HPV-associated anogenital cancer. The CDR3 nucleotides read TGTGCCAGAGTAGGGCCCTGTGGGTATTTT. This translates into CARVGPCGYF.